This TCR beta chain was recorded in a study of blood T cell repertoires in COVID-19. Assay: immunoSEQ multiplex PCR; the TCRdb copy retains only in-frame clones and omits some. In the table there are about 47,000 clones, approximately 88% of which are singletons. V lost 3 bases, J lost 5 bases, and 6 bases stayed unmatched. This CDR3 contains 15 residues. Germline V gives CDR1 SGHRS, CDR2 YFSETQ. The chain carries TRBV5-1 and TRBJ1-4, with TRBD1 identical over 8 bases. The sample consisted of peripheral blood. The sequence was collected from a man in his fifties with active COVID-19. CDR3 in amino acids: CASSYGDRPNEKLFF. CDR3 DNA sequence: TGCGCCAGCAGCTACGGGGACAGGCCCAATGAAAAACTGTTTTTT.